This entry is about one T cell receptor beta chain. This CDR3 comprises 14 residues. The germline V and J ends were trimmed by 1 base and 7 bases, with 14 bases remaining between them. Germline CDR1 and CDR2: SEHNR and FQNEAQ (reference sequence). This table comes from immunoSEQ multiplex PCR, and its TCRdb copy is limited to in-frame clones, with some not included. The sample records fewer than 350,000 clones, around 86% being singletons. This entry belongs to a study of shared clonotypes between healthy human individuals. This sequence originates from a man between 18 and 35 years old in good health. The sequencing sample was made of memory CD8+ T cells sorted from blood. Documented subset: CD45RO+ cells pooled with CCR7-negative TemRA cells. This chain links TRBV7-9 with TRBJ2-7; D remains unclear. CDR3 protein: CASSLGSTAGEQYF. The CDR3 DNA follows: TGTGCCAGCAGCTTAGGTTCGACGGCCGGTGAGCAGTACTTC.